The 21 T cell receptor beta chains listed next were all sequenced from one sample in a study of cytomegalovirus exposure and HLA in healthy donors. Primers included in the PCR were 60 Vbeta and 13 Jbeta primers. The repertoire was sequenced with immunoSEQ multiplex PCR; TCRdb's copy has only in-frame clones and lacks some. Counted here are 95,000 to 150,000 clones, around 80% occurring once; the ten biggest clones make up less than 3%. The sequenced sample consisted of PBMCs. Source of these receptors: a woman in her thirties or forties in good health and CMV-seropositive.

The chain carries TRBV11-2 and TRBJ2-2; no clear D. The V gene's germline CDR1 is SGHAT and CDR2 FQNNGV. The CDR3 spans 10 residues. With 5 bases removed from V and 9 bases from J, the gap between germline ends came to 4 bases. The CDR3 DNA sequence: TGTGCCAGCAGCATTAGGGAGCTGTTTTTT. It encodes CASSIRELFF. The full variable domain, with the rest looked up from reference TRBV11-2 and TRBJ2-2, is EAGVAQSPRYKIIEKRQSVAFWCNPISGHATLYWYQQILGQGPKLLIQFQNNGVVDDSQLPKDRFSAERLKGVDSTLKIQPAKLEDSAVYLCASSIRELFFGEGSRLTVL.

The chain uses TRBV6-5 and TRBJ2-7, with TRBD1 matching over 9 bases. Per the germline V gene, CDR1 is MNHEY and CDR2 is SVGAGI. This CDR3 has 15 amino acids. V shed 2 bases and J 0 bases; nucleotides not matched to a gene: 2. The DNA of the CDR3 is TGTGCCAGCAGTTACGGGGACAGGGACTCCTACGAGCAGTACTTC. As protein: CASSYGDRDSYEQYF.

The J gene is TRBJ1-5, the V gene TRBV18, with TRBD1 identical over 10 bases. Germline CDR1 reads KGHSH; CDR2 reads LQKENI. This CDR3 is built from 14 residues. Losses at the gene ends were 6 bases for V and 6 bases for J; bases not matched to a gene: 5. CDR3 DNA sequence: TGTGCCAGCTCTACTGGACAGGGGGGTCAGCCCCAGCATTTT. Protein sequence: CASSTGQGGQPQHF.

This chain joins TRBV6-5 and TRBJ1-1; tentatively, D is TRBD1 (6 bases). Germline V gives CDR1 MNHEY, CDR2 SVGAGI. V gave up 9 bases and J gave up 1 base, with 15 bases separating them. The CDR3 runs 14 residues. DNA of the CDR3: TGTGCCAGTAGGCCCACAGGGAGGAACACTGAAGCTTTCTTT. Its translation is CASRPTGRNTEAFF.

The chain joins TRBV6-5 to TRBJ1-1, with 8 positions matching TRBD1. Germline CDR1 MNHEY, CDR2 SVGAGI. V shed 0 bases and J 7 bases; nucleotides not matched to a gene: 7. The CDR3 contains 15 residues. The CDR3 region is CASSYSGTGGLEAFF. DNA of the CDR3: TGTGCCAGCAGTTACTCCGGGACAGGAGGCCTTGAAGCTTTCTTT.

V gene TRBV5-1 combines with J gene TRBJ1-4; no definite D call. Germline CDR1 reads SGHRS; CDR2 reads YFSETQ. The CDR3 consists of 15 residues. Trimming stripped 4 bases from V and 7 bases from J, with 17 bases between. Here the CDR3 DNA reads TGCGCCAGCAGCGGGCTCTGGGGAGGCGGTGAAAAACTGTTTTTT. Translation gives CASSGLWGGGEKLFF.

V and J are TRBV9 and TRBJ2-5; D possibly corresponds to TRBD2 (6 bases). Per the germline V gene, CDR1 is SGDLS and CDR2 is YYNGEE. This CDR3 spans 15 amino acids. V was clipped by 3 bases and J by 0 bases, with 12 bases between them. CDR3: CASSATGLYQETQYF. The CDR3 bases are TGTGCCAGCAGCGCAACGGGACTCTACCAAGAGACCCAGTACTTC.

The gene calls are TRBV5-1 and TRBJ2-5; D possibly corresponds to TRBD2 (7 bases). The length of the CDR3 is 14 residues. The germline gives CDR1 SGHRS, CDR2 YFSETQ. Trimming took off 1 base at V and 5 bases at J, with 12 bases between the two ends. The CDR3 coding sequence is TGCGCCAGCAGCTTGATGGGGGGGCCGGAGACCCAGTACTTC. It translates to CASSLMGGPETQYF. Variable domain in full (rest from reference TRBV5-1 and TRBJ2-5): KAGVTQTPRYLIKTRGQQVTLSCSPISGHRSVSWYQQTPGQGLQFLFEYFSETQRNKGNFPGRFSGRQFSNSRSEMNVSTLELGDSALYLCASSLMGGPETQYFGPGTRLLVL.

V usage is TRBV5-1 and J usage is TRBJ2-7, with D possibly TRBD1 on 5 matching bases. Trimming shortened V by 2 bases and J by 0 bases, and 12 bases separated the two germline ends. The CDR3 loop spans 15 amino acids. CDR1 and CDR2 from the germline V gene are SGHRS and YFSETQ. CDR3 loop: CASSFSNGASYEQYF. In DNA, the CDR3 is TGCGCCAGCAGCTTTTCAAATGGGGCCTCCTACGAGCAGTACTTC.

V and J are TRBV5-1 and TRBJ1-2, with 9 bases matching TRBD1. This CDR3 contains 15 residues. Germline lookup yields CDR1 SGHRS and CDR2 YFSETQ. V trimming: 3 bases; J trimming: 2 bases; junction bases outside the gene matches: 5. CDR3 nucleotide sequence: TGCGCCAGCAGCTGGGGGGGGACAGGGAACTATGGCTACACCTTC. Translation: CASSWGGTGNYGYTF.

The rearrangement uses TRBV7-2 and TRBJ2-1; D may be TRBD1 (5 bases). This CDR3 contains 11 residues. V gave up 5 bases and J gave up 10 bases, with 9 bases separating them. The germline CDR1 and CDR2 sequences are SGHTA and FQGNSA. The DNA for the CDR3 is TGTGCCAGCAGCCCCAGGGTAGAGCAGTTCTTC. Translation gives CASSPRVEQFF.

The CDR3 is CASTKSGTGNYGYTF. The CDR3 bases are TGTGCCAGCACCAAATCCGGGACAGGGAACTATGGCTACACCTTC. This chain connects TRBV5-8 to TRBJ1-2; TRBD1 matches at 9 bases. From germline, CDR1 is SGHTS and CDR2 YDEGEE. The CDR3 spans 15 residues. Trimming cost V 6 bases and J 2 bases; bases outside gene matches: 8.

The chain links TRBV7-9 to TRBJ2-1, with D hard to call. Germline-derived CDR1 and CDR2 are SEHNR and FQNEAQ (reference sequence). The CDR3 sequence is 13 residues long. The V end lost 5 bases, the J end lost 4 bases, and 9 bases lay between the germline ends. CDR3 sequence reads: CASSQDWYNEQFF. Written as DNA, the CDR3 is TGTGCCAGCAGCCAAGACTGGTACAATGAGCAGTTCTTC. The variable domain in full, with the rest retrieved from reference TRBV7-9 and TRBJ2-1, is DTGVSQNPRHKITKRGQNVTFRCDPISEHNRLYWYRQTLGQGPEFLTYFQNEAQLEKSRLLSDRFSAERPKGSFSTLEIQRTEQGDSAMYLCASSQDWYNEQFFGPGTRLTVL.

CDR3 sequence: CASSPPGLAGAHNEQFF. Written as DNA, the CDR3 is TGTGCCAGCAGCCCGCCTGGACTAGCGGGGGCCCACAATGAGCAGTTCTTC. V usage is TRBV7-9 and J usage is TRBJ2-1; TRBD2 aligns across 13 bases. V was clipped by 5 bases and J by 5 bases; unmatched bases: 9. CDR3 size: 17 residues. Germline CDR1 is SEHNR and CDR2 is FQNEAQ (reference sequence).

This clone was detected a few times. The rearrangement links TRBV6-5 to TRBJ2-7, with 7 nucleotides matching TRBD2. Unmatched junction bases numbered 0, after V lost 0 bases and J lost 1 base. The CDR3 totals 14 residues. Per germline, CDR1 MNHEY and CDR2 SVGAGI. This chain's CDR3 is CASSYSSGSYEQYF. The CDR3 DNA sequence: TGTGCCAGCAGTTACTCTAGCGGGTCCTACGAGCAGTACTTC.

In this sample, this clone turned up a few times. This sample includes further DNA sequences coding for the same CDR3. The CDR3 loop reads CASSPGEYNSPLHF. DNA of the CDR3: TGTGCCAGCAGTCCGGGGGAGTATAATTCACCCCTCCACTTT. This chain links TRBV6-5 with TRBJ1-6, with D perhaps matching TRBD1 (5 bases). Trimming took 5 bases from V and 4 from J, leaving 9 bases between them. The germline V gene has CDR1 MNHEY and CDR2 SVGAGI. CDR3 size: 14 residues.

J is TRBJ1-6 and V is TRBV13; D gene ambiguous. Germline CDR1 reads PRHDT; CDR2 reads FYEKMQ (reference sequence). V was cut by 6 bases and J by 8 bases, with 11 bases left in between. This CDR3 comprises 13 residues. Here the CDR3 reads CASSFVRDSPLHF. The CDR3 DNA follows: TGTGCCAGCAGTTTCGTTCGTGATTCACCCCTCCACTTT.

This clone was seen a single time. The chain carries TRBV5-6 and TRBJ1-1, with D maybe TRBD1 (5 bases). V shed 5 bases and J shed 1 base, with 9 bases lying between them. Germline V gene data show CDR1 as SGHDT and CDR2 as YYEEEE. The CDR3 contains 13 residues. This chain's CDR3 is CASSKTANTEAFF. CDR3 in DNA: TGTGCCAGCAGTAAGACAGCGAACACTGAAGCTTTCTTT.

The V and J genes are TRBV12-5 and TRBJ2-4; 7 positions match TRBD1. The V segment lost 0 bases and the J segment 14 bases; nucleotides outside the gene matches: 10. Per germline, CDR1 LGHNT and CDR2 FRNRAP. The CDR3 loop spans 14 amino acids. The CDR3 is CASGLVTGTDIKYF. The CDR3 nucleotides read TGTGCTAGTGGTTTGGTCACGGGGACAGATATCAAGTACTTC.

This clone occurred a few times. The chain links TRBV4-2 to TRBJ2-7; TRBD2 is a possible D gene (8 bases). CDR3 size: 15 residues. CDR1 and CDR2 from the germline V gene are LGHNA and YNFKEQ. The V end lost 4 bases, the J end lost 7 bases, and 20 bases lay between the germline ends. CDR3 region: CASSPAHRGGGEQYF. The CDR3 DNA reads as TGTGCCAGCAGCCCAGCACACAGGGGCGGGGGGGAGCAGTACTTC.

J is TRBJ2-2 and V is TRBV7-6; 13 nucleotides line up with TRBD2. V gave up 5 bases and J gave up 3 bases; unmatched junction bases: 6. This CDR3 contains 17 residues. In germline, CDR1 is SGHVS, CDR2 FNYEAQ. The CDR3 DNA reads TGTGCCAGCAGCGGACTAGCGGGGGAAGCGGACACCGGGGAGCTGTTTTTT. Its translation: CASSGLAGEADTGELFF. The full variable domain, in which reference TRBV7-6 and TRBJ2-2 provide the parts outside the CDR3, is GAGVSQSPRYKVTKRGQDVALRCDPISGHVSLYWYRQALGQGPEFLTYFNYEAQQDKSGLPNDRFSAERPEGSISTLTIQRTEQRDSAMYRCASSGLAGEADTGELFFGEGSRLTVL.